The table lists the clone carrying this TCR beta chain with many counts. Antigen unknown. Using its own MiXCR run on the RACE reads, TCRdb lists one record per CDR3 protein. The data hold 62,000 or so distinct CDR3 sequences, with roughly 9.7% observed a single time. The sample comes from a study of human T cells and chemical hapten exposure. About the research overall: Upper inner arm skin measuring about 2 cm by about 2 cm received 2% DPC for sensitization. Per-sample TCR yield variation was attributed mainly to small pooled library volume differences.

The CDR3 contains 15 residues. Deletions cut 2 bases from V and 2 bases from J, with 11 bases between. Germline V lookup: CDR1 MNHEY, CDR2 SVGAGI. Findings of the study overall: Sensitizing with DPC caused no change in TCRs above 1 in 1000 frequency.

Time point meaning: pre-sensitization, week 0. As for treatment: therapeutic diphenylcyclopropenone sensitization with weekly scalp DPC. Each patch-test visit's blood sample preceded patch application. The clonotype comes from a woman in her forties or fifties with alopecia areata. Some clones in this sample may be carry-over from other donors' samples. This sequence joins TRBV6-5 and TRBJ2-3; D is possibly TRBD2 (6 bases). The material was whole blood, obtained in connection with sensitization to the hapten diphenylcyclopropenone (DPC). The CDR3 sequence: CASSYVGGDTDTQYF. CDR3 DNA: TGTGCCAGCAGTTACGTAGGAGGGGACACAGATACGCAGTATTTT.